This TCR beta chain was captured in a study of Graves' ophthalmopathy and Graves' hyperthyroidism. In the case of this clonotype: Its antigen is unknown.

Other autoimmune diseases, uncontrolled infections, pregnancy and lactation each led to patient exclusion. The TCR beta CDR3 regions underwent amplification from RNA transcripts. RT-PCR was first run with HTBI primers, then multiplex PCR in a second round. TCRdb called the multiplex PCR reads again in MiXCR, with one record for every CDR3 protein. The data show hundreds of thousands of distinct CDR3 sequences, about 38% seen once. The V gene lost 3 bases and the J gene lost 4 bases, with 15 bases spanning the gap. The CDR3 extends over 15 amino acids. Germline CDR1 is SGHTA and CDR2 is FQGNSA. Whole-study findings and limits: Blood also held most thyroid clonotypes expanded above 0.001 frequency.

The receptor was derived from an adult man with Graves' ophthalmopathy. The sequenced sample consisted of peripheral blood. The chain joins TRBV7-2 to TRBJ1-1; no clear D. CDR3 sequence: CASSFSWEGSTEAFF. CDR3 in DNA: TGTGCCAGCAGCTTTAGTTGGGAGGGTAGCACTGAAGCTTTCTTT.